The 9 T cell receptor beta chains in this list originate from one sample, sequenced in a study of cytomegalovirus exposure and HLA in healthy donors. Clones were read by immunoSEQ multiplex PCR, and TCRdb kept only the in-frame ones, dropping some. The data show fewer than 150,000 clones, about 86% seen once. Sequencing was done on a sample of PBMCs. The receptors shown here come from a woman aged 18-29 years in good health and CMV-seropositive.

The chain combines TRBV6-6 with TRBJ2-2; D remains ambiguous. This CDR3 has 13 residues. Looked up from germline, CDR1 is MNHNY and CDR2 is SVGAGI (reference sequence). V lost 4 bases to trimming and J lost 4 bases, with 7 bases between them. CDR3 sequence: CASSFQSTGELFF. The CDR3 DNA reads as TGTGCCAGCAGTTTCCAGTCCACCGGGGAGCTGTTTTTT.

The CDR3 nucleotides are TGTGCCAGCTCACCAGGGACTACTCAGCCCCAGCATTTT. Translation gives CASSPGTTQPQHF. The chain couples TRBV18 to TRBJ1-5, with TRBD1 as a possible D gene (5 bases). The V gene's germline CDR1 is KGHSH and CDR2 LQKENI. This CDR3 has 13 residues. The V end was cut by 2 bases, the J end by 6 bases, with 8 bases between. The full variable domain, completed using reference TRBV18 and TRBJ1-5, is NAGVMQNPRHLVRRRGQEARLRCSPMKGHSHVYWYRQLPEEGLKFMVYLQKENIIDESGMPKERFSAEFPKEGPSILRIQQVVRGDSAAYFCASSPGTTQPQHFGDGTRLSIL.

The chain employs TRBV28 and TRBJ2-5, with D possibly being TRBD2 (5 bases). Germline V CDR1 and CDR2: MDHEN, SYDVKM. Trimming left V 4 bases short and J 5 bases short, with 17 bases between. The CDR3 is 15 amino acids. CDR3 nucleotide sequence: TGTGCCAGCAGTTCTCCGGGCCCTGGGGAGGAGACCCAGTACTTC. It specifies CASSSPGPGEETQYF.

The CDR3 bases are TGTGCCAGCAGCTTAGATAGAGGCAGCACCATATATTTT. The encoded protein is CASSLDRGSTIYF. The chain is built from TRBV7-2 and TRBJ1-3; D uncertain. CDR1 is SGHTA, CDR2 FQGNSA, per germline. V gave up 1 base and J gave up 9 bases, with 10 bases separating them. This CDR3 spans 13 amino acids.

This chain connects TRBV5-6 to TRBJ2-5; TRBD2 agrees at 11 bases. The CDR3 is made up of 15 amino acids. CDR1 and CDR2 from the germline V gene are SGHDT and YYEEEE. The J segment lost 3 bases and the V segment lost 4 bases, leaving 5 bases of the junction unmatched. CDR3 sequence reads: CASSRGLADEETQYF. The DNA of the CDR3 is TGTGCCAGCAGCAGGGGACTAGCGGACGAAGAGACCCAGTACTTC.

The gene calls are TRBV4-1 and TRBJ2-7; possibly TRBD1 for D (5 bases). The CDR3 totals 14 residues. Germline V gives CDR1 MGHRA, CDR2 YSYEKL. V was trimmed by 2 bases and J by 2 bases, leaving 10 bases between them. The CDR3 here is CASSQRQSPYEQYF. The CDR3 DNA is TGCGCCAGCAGCCAAAGACAGAGCCCCTACGAGCAGTACTTC.

The gene calls are TRBV7-2 and TRBJ1-3, with TRBD1 identical over 8 bases. CDR1 and CDR2 from the germline V gene are SGHTA and FQGNSA. V gave up 5 bases and J gave up 2 bases; unmatched junction bases: 2. The CDR3 length is 14 residues. The CDR3 region has the DNA TGTGCCAGCAGCCGGACAGGGACTGGAAACACCATATATTTT. Protein product: CASSRTGTGNTIYF.

The gene calls are TRBV2 and TRBJ2-3; perhaps TRBD1 as D (6 bases). The CDR3 sequence is 14 residues long. The germline gives CDR1 SNHLY, CDR2 FYNNEI. Trimming shortened V by 5 bases and J by 1 base, and 10 bases separated the two germline ends. The CDR3 DNA reads TGTGCCAGCAGTCAGGGGTTTGGCACAGATACGCAGTATTTT. This codes for CASSQGFGTDTQYF.

This chain uses TRBV5-1 with TRBJ1-6, with TRBD1 matching 8 bases. CDR1 and CDR2 (germline): SGHRS, YFSETQ. The V and J ends lost 3 bases and 4 bases, in that order; junction bases with no gene match: 6. This CDR3 spans 16 amino acids. In nucleotides, the CDR3 is TGCGCCAGCAGCTCAGGGGGCCCTTTGTATAATTCACCCCTCCACTTT. Encoded protein: CASSSGGPLYNSPLHF.